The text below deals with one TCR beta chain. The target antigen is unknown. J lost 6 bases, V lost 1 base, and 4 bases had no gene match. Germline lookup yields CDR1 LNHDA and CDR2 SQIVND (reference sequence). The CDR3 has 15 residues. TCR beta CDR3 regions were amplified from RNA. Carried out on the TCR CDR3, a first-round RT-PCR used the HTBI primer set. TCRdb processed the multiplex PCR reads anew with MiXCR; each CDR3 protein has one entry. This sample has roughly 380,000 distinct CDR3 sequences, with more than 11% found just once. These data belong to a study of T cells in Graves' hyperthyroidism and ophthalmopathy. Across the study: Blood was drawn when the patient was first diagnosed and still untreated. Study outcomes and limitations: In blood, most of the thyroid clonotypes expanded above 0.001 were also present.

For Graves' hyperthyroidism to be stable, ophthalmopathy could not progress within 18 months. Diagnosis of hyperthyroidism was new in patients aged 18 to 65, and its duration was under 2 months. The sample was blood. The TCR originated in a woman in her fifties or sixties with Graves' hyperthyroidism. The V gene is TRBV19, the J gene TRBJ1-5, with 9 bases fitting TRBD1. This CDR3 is CASSIGDRALQPQHF. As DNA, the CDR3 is TGTGCCAGTAGTATAGGGGACAGGGCCCTTCAGCCCCAGCATTTT.